This TCR beta chain came from a study of blood T cell repertoires in COVID-19. For the study at large: Material from acute and convalescent COVID-19 was sourced from the United States, Italy and Spain.

Germline CDR1 and CDR2: ENHRY and SYGVKD. The CDR3 totals 14 residues. Unmatched junction bases numbered 8, after V lost 9 bases and J lost 3 bases. Participants' own reports of clinical history determined their cohort assignment. Cohort 3 recovery required two negative PCRs, clearance, or symptom resolution. Original analysis: Using reference gene primer amplification, nucleated cell counts were estimated. TCRdb's table, derived via immunoSEQ multiplex PCR, lists solely in-frame clones and lacks some. V and J calls and clone size are those listed in that table; D and trimming were worked out from the DNA. The table includes about 370,000 clones, 85% to 90% detected once.

The sequence was obtained from a man aged 18 to 30 who had recovered from COVID-19. The V and J genes are TRBV10-3 and TRBJ2-1; 7 nucleotides agree with TRBD1. Source material: PBMCs or T cells enriched from blood (not recorded which). The CDR3 reads CAINPGQSYNEQFF. The CDR3 bases are TGTGCCATTAACCCGGGACAGAGCTACAATGAGCAGTTCTTC.